These 29 T cell receptor beta chains were sequenced from one sample in a study of regulatory T cells in long-lasting Graves disease. Through Arm-PCR of CDR3 regions and iRepertoire HTBI primers, TCR beta libraries were built. MiXCR, run by TCRdb on the multiplex PCR reads, gives a single entry per CDR3 protein. The sample shows hundreds of thousands of distinct CDR3 sequences, 16% of them seen only once. Time point of the sample: newly diagnosed GD, antithyroid drugs for less than 3 months. From RNA extracted from PBMCs, the TCR library was made. These data were likewise used in another study, on T cells in Graves' hyperthyroidism and ophthalmopathy.

The sequences come from peripheral blood mononuclear cells (PBMCs), collected at new diagnosis, from a patient treated with antithyroid drugs. All receptors derive from a woman aged 25 to 39 with Graves disease.

This clonotype was found once. The rearrangement joins TRBV27 to TRBJ2-7, with D perhaps assigned TRBD1 or TRBD2 (6 bases each). Trimming left V 5 bases short and J 2 bases short, with 16 bases between. The CDR3 contains 15 residues. Germline V gives CDR1 MNHEY, CDR2 SMNVEV (reference sequence). CDR3 residues: CASSPRGGGTYEQYV. The CDR3 DNA sequence: TGTGCCAGCAGTCCCAGGGGAGGCGGTACCTACGAGCAGTACGTC.

This clonotype was recorded at least ten times. The V call is TRBV28, the J call TRBJ1-2, with D perhaps matching TRBD1 (5 bases). CDR3 length: 13 residues. Deletions cut 5 bases from V and 4 bases from J, with 11 bases between. Germline lookup yields CDR1 MDHEN and CDR2 SYDVKM. The CDR3 loop reads CASSIAGIYGYTF. The CDR3 DNA is TGTGCCAGCAGTATAGCAGGGATCTATGGCTACACCTTC.

In this sample, this clonotype turned up many times. This chain joins TRBV11-2 and TRBJ1-2; 9 bases agree with TRBD1. The CDR3 is 15 amino acids. J lost 4 bases, V lost 7 bases, and 10 bases had no gene match. The germline gives CDR1 SGHAT, CDR2 FQNNGV. CDR3 sequence: CASTQAGGQGYGYTF. The CDR3, as DNA: TGTGCCAGCACCCAAGCCGGGGGACAGGGCTATGGCTACACCTTC.

This clonotype was recorded many times. Mismatch with germline at one junction end may stem from a read error. The chain carries TRBV5-1 and TRBJ1-1; D gene unclear. There are 13 residues in the CDR3. CDR1 is SGHRS and CDR2 is YFSETQ in the germline V gene. The chain's CDR3 is CASSSRVNTEAFF. CDR3 DNA: TGTGCCAGCAGCTCAAGGGTTAACACTGAAGCTTTCTTT.

This clonotype was observed many times. The V call is TRBV27, the J call TRBJ2-7, with unresolved D. The CDR3 is 15 amino acids. Trimming removed 8 bases at V and 6 bases at J, with 23 bases between. Germline CDR1 MNHEY, CDR2 SMNVEV (reference sequence). CDR3: CASGPNSETSLEQYF. The CDR3 nucleotides are TGTGCCAGCGGCCCGAACAGCGAGACGAGCCTCGAGCAGTACTTC.

This clonotype was observed a handful of times. The CDR3 DNA reads as TGCGCCAGCAGCATAGGGACTAGCGGGTGGAATGAGCAGTTCTTC. It encodes CASSIGTSGWNEQFF. The chain couples TRBV5-1 to TRBJ2-1, with 12 bases that match TRBD2. The CDR3 is 15 residues long. CDR1 and CDR2 from the germline V gene are SGHRS and YFSETQ. Trimming at V came to 4 bases and at J to 7 bases, leaving 6 bases not matched to a gene.

This clonotype was counted only a few times. This chain connects TRBV20-1 to TRBJ2-1; D unresolved. The CDR3 sequence is 10 residues long. Germline V lookup: CDR1 DFQATT, CDR2 SNEGSKA (reference sequence). V lost 3 bases and J lost 10, with 7 bases in between. For the CDR3, the DNA is TGCAGTGCTAGCTCAGCGGAGCAGTTCTTC. The encoded protein is CSASSAEQFF.

This clonotype was found many times. This chain joins TRBV11-3 and TRBJ2-3, with a tentative D call TRBD2 (6 bases). This CDR3 region has 17 residues. Germline CDR1 SGHNT, CDR2 YENEEA. The V end lost 1 base, the J end lost 4 bases, and 18 bases lay between the germline ends. The CDR3 sequence: CASSLVSMSGAPDTQYF. In DNA form, the CDR3 reads TGTGCCAGCAGCTTAGTTAGTATGTCGGGAGCTCCAGATACGCAGTATTTT.

This rearrangement joins TRBV28 to TRBJ1-4, with D possibly TRBD1 on 5 matching bases. V shed 11 bases and J shed 8 bases, with 15 bases lying between them. The CDR3 is 12 amino acids. Germline V gives CDR1 MDHEN, CDR2 SYDVKM. CDR3 in amino acids: CAVRGSGEKLFF. The CDR3 DNA sequence: TGTGCCGTTAGGGGTTCGGGGGAAAAACTGTTTTTT.

This clonotype was counted many times. The chain couples TRBV10-3 to TRBJ1-6, with D maybe TRBD1 (5 bases). The V gene lost 10 bases and the J gene lost 13 bases, with 17 bases spanning the gap. Per the germline V gene, CDR1 is ENHRY and CDR2 is SYGVKD. The CDR3 is 12 amino acids. The CDR3 region has the DNA TGTGCCACCGGGACGGCCTCCGCTCCCCTCCACTTT. This gives the protein CATGTASAPLHF.

This clonotype was recorded at least ten times. V usage is TRBV28 and J usage is TRBJ1-2; D ambiguous. Trimming took off 3 bases at V and 1 base at J, with 9 bases between the two ends. CDR1 is MDHEN, CDR2 SYDVKM, per germline. The CDR3 runs to 14 residues. CDR3 protein: CASSFHGNNYGYTF. The CDR3 DNA is TGTGCCAGCAGTTTCCACGGGAATAACTATGGCTACACCTTC.

The rearrangement links TRBV3-1 to TRBJ2-3; 7 bases fit TRBD2. Trimming took 3 bases from V and 2 from J; bases not matched to a gene: 2. The germline V gene has CDR1 LGHDT and CDR2 YNNKEL (reference sequence). This CDR3 spans 14 amino acids. As DNA, the CDR3 is TGTGCCAGCAGCCACAGCGGGGCCACAGATACGCAGTATTTT. Translating gives CASSHSGATDTQYF.

This clonotype was seen ten or more times. The chain recombines TRBV12-3 or TRBV12-4 with TRBJ2-3; 11 bases match TRBD2. The CDR3 loop spans 17 amino acids. With 1 base clipped from V and 10 bases from J, the junction kept 13 bases outside the gene matches. CDR3 sequence: CASSLVGTSGAGVAQYF. CDR3 sequence (DNA): TGTGCCAGCAGTTTAGTTGGGACTAGCGGAGCGGGCGTGGCGCAGTATTTT.

This clonotype was found many times. This chain connects TRBV12-3 or TRBV12-4 to TRBJ1-1; a possible D gene is TRBD1 (6 bases). The length of the CDR3 is 13 residues. With 7 bases removed from V and 8 bases from J, the gap between germline ends came to 17 bases. CDR3 sequence: CASTEDRKKEAFF. CDR3 coding DNA: TGTGCCAGCACCGAAGACAGGAAGAAAGAAGCTTTCTTT.

In its sample, this clonotype was seen a few times. The rearrangement links TRBV28 to TRBJ2-2, with a possible D match to TRBD2 (6 bases). The germline gives CDR1 MDHEN, CDR2 SYDVKM. Between the trimmed V and J ends, which lost 5 bases and 6 bases, there was a span of 13 bases. The CDR3 covers 14 residues. DNA of the CDR3: TGTGCCAGCAGTGGGAGGCTCTGGCCCGGGGAGCTGTTTTTT. Translating it yields CASSGRLWPGELFF.

This clonotype showed up just a few times. The J gene is TRBJ2-3, the V gene TRBV7-3; TRBD2 matches at 7 bases. Per the germline V gene, CDR1 is SGHTA and CDR2 is FQGTGA. The CDR3 sequence is 19 residues long. With 1 base clipped from V and 0 bases from J, the junction kept 13 bases outside the gene matches. The chain's CDR3 is CASSLIGVAGTASTDTQYF. CDR3 in DNA: TGTGCCAGCAGCTTAATCGGGGTAGCGGGCACAGCTAGCACAGATACGCAGTATTTT.

This clonotype was recorded at least ten times. This sequence joins TRBV11-2 and TRBJ2-3; TRBD2 matches 11 bases. Unmatched junction bases numbered 6, after V lost 6 bases and J lost 4 bases. The length of the CDR3 is 15 residues. CDR1 and CDR2 (germline): SGHAT, FQNNGV. CDR3 bases: TGTGCCAGCAGGCCGGTAGCGGGAGGGCCAGATACGCAGTATTTT. Amino acid sequence: CASRPVAGGPDTQYF.

This clonotype occurred many times. The rearrangement links TRBV20-1 to TRBJ1-5; TRBD1 is a possible D gene (6 bases). The CDR3 loop spans 13 amino acids. Trimming took off 0 bases at V and 4 bases at J, with 7 bases between the two ends. CDR1 DFQATT and CDR2 SNEGSKA come from the germline V gene (reference sequence). This CDR3 reads CSAREGGNQPQHF. The CDR3 nucleotides are TGCAGTGCTAGAGAAGGGGGTAATCAGCCCCAGCATTTT.

The chain links TRBV5-1 to TRBJ2-5; D possibly uses TRBD1 or TRBD2 (5 bases each). V gave up 3 bases and J gave up 4 bases, with 10 bases separating them. Germline V gene lookup returns CDR1 SGHRS and CDR2 YFSETQ. This CDR3 spans 13 amino acids. The CDR3 sequence: CASSSLGTETQYF. The CDR3 nucleotides are TGCGCCAGCAGCTCGCTGGGGACAGAGACCCAGTACTTC.

V and J are TRBV5-1 and TRBJ2-7; 7 nucleotides agree with TRBD2. The CDR3 length is 16 residues. Germline V lookup: CDR1 SGHRS, CDR2 YFSETQ. Unmatched junction bases numbered 10, after V lost 4 bases and J lost 0 bases. CDR3 residues: CASSPIPSGGSYEQYF. CDR3 nucleotides: TGCGCCAGCAGCCCGATACCTAGCGGAGGCTCCTACGAGCAGTACTTC.

This sequence joins TRBV4-1 and TRBJ2-7; 8 bases map to TRBD2. The V gene's germline CDR1 is MGHRA and CDR2 YSYEKL. The CDR3 runs 16 residues. V was pared by 0 bases and J by 2 bases, with 6 bases of the junction left unmatched. In nucleotides, the CDR3 is TGCGCCAGCAGCCAAGACCCAGCGGGAGCCACCTACGAGCAGTACTTC. Translating it yields CASSQDPAGATYEQYF.

This clonotype was found many times. V and J are TRBV12-3 or TRBV12-4 and TRBJ2-5; 7 nucleotides match TRBD1. The CDR3 sequence is 14 residues long. The J segment lost 2 bases and the V segment lost 4 bases, leaving 4 bases of the junction unmatched. The CDR3 region has the DNA TGTGCCAGCAGTTGGGGACAGAATCAAGAGACCCAGTACTTC. Amino acid sequence: CASSWGQNQETQYF.

This clonotype was counted a single time. A clone one base away is much larger, so this may be a read error. J is TRBJ2-1 and V is TRBV30; D unresolved. The CDR3 covers 12 residues. Germline CDR1 is GTSNPN and CDR2 is SVGIG (reference sequence). The DNA of the CDR3 is TGTGTCTGGAGTTCCAGAGTCTATGAGCAGTTCTTC. This sequence encodes CVWSSRVYEQFF.

The rearrangement joins TRBV6-2 or TRBV6-3 to TRBJ1-6, with TRBD1 as a possible D gene (5 bases). The germline CDR1 and CDR2 sequences are MNHEY and SVGEGT. CDR3 length: 14 residues. Trimming removed 6 bases from V and 7 bases from J, with 13 bases in between. CDR3 region: CASRPGPRNSPLHF. The CDR3 DNA sequence: TGTGCCAGCAGACCGGGACCCAGGAATTCACCCCTCCACTTT.

This chain links TRBV20-1 with TRBJ1-6; D is unclear. Per germline, CDR1 DFQATT and CDR2 SNEGSKA (reference sequence). This CDR3 contains 16 residues. Trimming pared 4 bases from V and 0 bases from J, leaving 13 bases between. The CDR3 sequence is CSATPGGSSYNSPLHF. The CDR3 DNA reads as TGCAGTGCTACCCCGGGCGGGAGCTCCTATAATTCACCCCTCCACTTT.

This clonotype occurred a few times. The chain is built from TRBV28 and TRBJ1-3, with no clear D. In germline, CDR1 is MDHEN, CDR2 SYDVKM. This CDR3 has 14 amino acids. V was shortened by 10 bases and J by 4 bases, with 17 bases between the two germline ends. The CDR3 loop reads CATLRPGLGNTIYF. CDR3 sequence (DNA): TGTGCCACCCTACGGCCGGGCCTAGGAAACACCATATATTTT.

This clonotype has only a few counts. The rearrangement joins TRBV20-1 to TRBJ2-2; D might be TRBD2 (6 bases). The CDR3 extends over 14 amino acids. The germline V gene has CDR1 DFQATT and CDR2 SNEGSKA (reference sequence). V lost 3 bases and J 4 bases, leaving 12 bases between the germline ends. The CDR3 sequence: CSARRDSSTGELFF. CDR3 sequence (DNA): TGCAGTGCTAGGCGGGACTCCTCCACCGGGGAGCTGTTTTTT.

This clonotype was detected many times. The J gene is TRBJ2-5, the V gene TRBV27; 7 nucleotides align to TRBD1. The CDR3 is made up of 16 amino acids. CDR1 is MNHEY, CDR2 SMNVEV, per germline (reference sequence). Trimming removed 8 bases from V and 2 bases from J; junction bases left unmatched: 14. CDR3 bases: TGTGCCAGCCGTCAGTTTTCCCGGGACAGACAAGAGACCCAGTACTTC. It translates to CASRQFSRDRQETQYF.

The sample holds many counts of this clonotype. The V and J genes are TRBV11-2 and TRBJ2-5, with 13 bases lining up with TRBD2. With V trimmed by 1 base and J by 5 bases, 7 bases remained unmatched. CDR3 length: 17 amino acids. The germline V gene has CDR1 SGHAT and CDR2 FQNNGV. This chain's CDR3 is CASSLGGLAGVRETQYF. Here the CDR3 DNA reads TGTGCCAGCAGCTTAGGAGGACTAGCGGGAGTAAGGGAGACCCAGTACTTC.